These T cell receptor beta chains were read from a single sample in a study of cytomegalovirus exposure and HLA in healthy donors. The data were produced by immunoSEQ multiplex PCR, yet TCRdb's version contains in-frame clones alone and is incomplete. The sample has some 180,000 clones, about three quarters seen once. Material for sequencing was PBMCs. These receptors came from a man between 18 and 29 years old in good health and CMV-seronegative. Each CDR3 is given with its conserved first and last residue. The order of the fields is V gene, J gene, D gene, clone size, CDR3 DNA, CDR3 protein. D genes are given only for firm matches. A row's size may be missing; if present it is once, few, many or a size class.

v_gene: TRBV4-2
j_gene: TRBJ1-1
d_gene: -
abundance: -
CDR3nt: TGTGCCAGCAGCCGAGGGAGACATAAGCCGAACACTGAAGCTTTCTTT
CDR3aa: CASSRGRHKPNTEAFF

v_gene: TRBV10-1
j_gene: TRBJ2-2
d_gene: TRBD2
abundance: few
CDR3nt: TGCGCCAGCAGTGAGTGGGGACAGGGGACTAGCGGGAGCACCGGGGAGCTGTTTTTT
CDR3aa: CASSEWGQGTSGSTGELFF

v_gene: TRBV30
j_gene: TRBJ2-5
d_gene: TRBD1
abundance: -
CDR3nt: TGTGCCTGGAGTCGGGACAGGGCCGTGGGGGAGACCCAGTACTTC
CDR3aa: CAWSRDRAVGETQYF

v_gene: TRBV29-1
j_gene: TRBJ2-2
d_gene: TRBD1
abundance: -
CDR3nt: TGCAGCGCTGAAGGAGTAGGACAGGGCAAGTCCGGGGAGCTGTTTTTT
CDR3aa: CSAEGVGQGKSGELFF

v_gene: TRBV7-9
j_gene: TRBJ2-7
d_gene: -
abundance: -
CDR3nt: TGTGCCAGCAGTCCGGGGTCCGAGCAGTACTTC
CDR3aa: CASSPGSEQYF

v_gene: TRBV27
j_gene: TRBJ2-7
d_gene: TRBD2
abundance: once
CDR3nt: TGTGCCAGCAGTTTCTCTTTCCCCTATAGCGGGAGTAACTACGAGCAGTACTTC
CDR3aa: CASSFSFPYSGSNYEQYF

v_gene: TRBV6-5
j_gene: TRBJ2-2
d_gene: TRBD2
abundance: -
CDR3nt: TGTGCCAGCAGTTCGGGACTAGCATCCACCGGGGAGCTGTTTTTT
CDR3aa: CASSSGLASTGELFF

v_gene: TRBV5-1
j_gene: TRBJ2-7
d_gene: -
abundance: -
CDR3nt: TGCGCCAGCAGCTCGAGCCGGGGTACCGACCAGTACGAGCAGTACTTC
CDR3aa: CASSSSRGTDQYEQYF

v_gene: TRBV27
j_gene: TRBJ2-3
d_gene: TRBD2
abundance: -
CDR3nt: TGTGCCAGCAGTTTTGGTACTAGCGGGGTCTCAGATACGCAGTATTTT
CDR3aa: CASSFGTSGVSDTQYF

v_gene: TRBV28
j_gene: TRBJ1-6
d_gene: TRBD1
abundance: -
CDR3nt: TGTGCCAGCATACAGGGGCTCCCAGGCCCACCCCTCCACTTT
CDR3aa: CASIQGLPGPPLHF

v_gene: TRBV28
j_gene: TRBJ1-1
d_gene: -
abundance: -
CDR3nt: TGTGCCAGCAGTTTACGTCGGGTGAACACTGAAGCTTTCTTT
CDR3aa: CASSLRRVNTEAFF

v_gene: TRBV5-1
j_gene: TRBJ2-3
d_gene: -
abundance: -
CDR3nt: TGCGCCAGCAGCTTGGCACGGGGAATGGCAGATACGCAGTATTTT
CDR3aa: CASSLARGMADTQYF

v_gene: TRBV19
j_gene: TRBJ1-1
d_gene: -
abundance: -
CDR3nt: TGTGCCAGTAGTACTAAGCGGAACACTGAAGCTTTCTTT
CDR3aa: CASSTKRNTEAFF

v_gene: TRBV5-4
j_gene: TRBJ2-1
d_gene: TRBD1
abundance: -
CDR3nt: TGTGCCAGCAGCCCGACAGGGACAGGGGGCCACAATGAGCAGTTCTTC
CDR3aa: CASSPTGTGGHNEQFF

v_gene: TRBV7-8
j_gene: TRBJ2-3
d_gene: -
abundance: -
CDR3nt: TGTGCCAGCAGCACCTCAACAGGGCCCACAGATACGCAGTATTTT
CDR3aa: CASSTSTGPTDTQYF

v_gene: TRBV7-9
j_gene: TRBJ2-7
d_gene: TRBD2
abundance: -
CDR3nt: TGTGCCAGCAGCCCCCAGGGCGGGAGGGCCTACGAGCAGTACTTC
CDR3aa: CASSPQGGRAYEQYF

v_gene: TRBV9
j_gene: TRBJ2-3
d_gene: -
abundance: -
CDR3nt: TGTGCCAGCAGCCCCCGGGAGCGGTCCACAGATACGCAGTATTTT
CDR3aa: CASSPRERSTDTQYF

v_gene: TRBV19
j_gene: TRBJ2-3
d_gene: -
abundance: -
CDR3nt: TGTGCGTCGTGGGAAGGGGTCACAGATACGCAGTATTTT
CDR3aa: CASWEGVTDTQYF

v_gene: TRBV5-4
j_gene: TRBJ2-1
d_gene: TRBD2
abundance: -
CDR3nt: TGTGCCAGCAGCTTTCGAGCGGGGGGGTACAATGAGCAGTTCTTC
CDR3aa: CASSFRAGGYNEQFF

v_gene: TRBV6-6
j_gene: TRBJ2-7
d_gene: TRBD2
abundance: few
CDR3nt: TGTGCCAGCAGTGTCGGGGGGGCGTTAGGCGAGCAGTACTTC
CDR3aa: CASSVGGALGEQYF

v_gene: TRBV7-9
j_gene: TRBJ2-5
d_gene: -
abundance: -
CDR3nt: TGTGCCAGCAGCTTAGGGCGGGGCAGGGAAAGAGAGACCCAGTACTTC
CDR3aa: CASSLGRGRERETQYF

v_gene: TRBV28
j_gene: TRBJ1-1
d_gene: -
abundance: -
CDR3nt: TGTGCCAGCAGGGCGGGCCTCCCGGCTGAAGCTTTCTTT
CDR3aa: CASRAGLPAEAFF

v_gene: TRBV18
j_gene: TRBJ2-1
d_gene: -
abundance: -
CDR3nt: TGTGCCAGCTCACCGGCAGGGGGGAATACCTACAATGAGCAGTTCTTC
CDR3aa: CASSPAGGNTYNEQFF

v_gene: TRBV5-1
j_gene: TRBJ2-3
d_gene: -
abundance: -
CDR3nt: TGCGCCAGCAGCTTGGCCCCTTTGGAGGGGGCCGATACGCAGTATTTT
CDR3aa: CASSLAPLEGADTQYF

v_gene: TRBV27
j_gene: TRBJ2-3
d_gene: TRBD2
abundance: -
CDR3nt: TGTGCCAGCAGTACCCCCTCGAGCGGGGGCCCGACAGATACGCAGTATTTT
CDR3aa: CASSTPSSGGPTDTQYF

v_gene: TRBV10-2
j_gene: TRBJ2-7
d_gene: TRBD2
abundance: -
CDR3nt: TGCGCCAGCAGTGAGTCCATCGGGGGGGCCTACGAGCAGTACTTC
CDR3aa: CASSESIGGAYEQYF

v_gene: TRBV2
j_gene: TRBJ2-7
d_gene: TRBD1
abundance: few
CDR3nt: TGTGCCGCCCTAGAGACAGGGAGCTACGAGCAGTACTTC
CDR3aa: CAALETGSYEQYF

v_gene: TRBV14
j_gene: TRBJ1-1
d_gene: -
abundance: once
CDR3nt: TGTGCCAGCAGCCATTGGCGGCCAATGAACACTGAAGCTTTCTTT
CDR3aa: CASSHWRPMNTEAFF

v_gene: TRBV6-1
j_gene: TRBJ1-3
d_gene: TRBD1
abundance: -
CDR3nt: TGTGCCAGCAGTGAAGGGACAGGGGGCGGAAACACCATATATTTT
CDR3aa: CASSEGTGGGNTIYF

v_gene: TRBV7-9
j_gene: TRBJ2-5
d_gene: TRBD1
abundance: -
CDR3nt: TGTGCCAGCAGCCGAACGGCAGGGGGTGAGACCCAGTACTTC
CDR3aa: CASSRTAGGETQYF

v_gene: TRBV15
j_gene: TRBJ2-6
d_gene: -
abundance: few
CDR3nt: TGTGCCACCAGCAGACCTCCGGGGGACTCTGGGGCCAACGTCCTGACTTTC
CDR3aa: CATSRPPGDSGANVLTF

v_gene: TRBV5-6
j_gene: TRBJ1-5
d_gene: -
abundance: once
CDR3nt: TGTGCCAGCAGCCGACGAGGAGGGTTGGATCAGCCCCAGCATTTT
CDR3aa: CASSRRGGLDQPQHF

v_gene: TRBV5-4
j_gene: TRBJ1-6
d_gene: -
abundance: -
CDR3nt: TGTGCCAGCAGCTTGGTGGTGGAGGGGTCACCCCTCCACTTT
CDR3aa: CASSLVVEGSPLHF

v_gene: TRBV5-4
j_gene: TRBJ1-6
d_gene: -
abundance: -
CDR3nt: TGTGCCACCGCCCCTTCCGGGGTTGGTAATTCACCCCTCCACTTT
CDR3aa: CATAPSGVGNSPLHF

v_gene: TRBV11-3
j_gene: TRBJ1-1
d_gene: TRBD1
abundance: -
CDR3nt: TGTGCCAGCAGCTTAACATCTCGACAGGGAGAACTTTTCTTT
CDR3aa: CASSLTSRQGELFF

v_gene: TRBV6-6
j_gene: TRBJ2-5
d_gene: TRBD1
abundance: -
CDR3nt: TGTGCCAGCAGTTTGAGGGACAGGCGGAGGGAGACCCAGTACTTC
CDR3aa: CASSLRDRRRETQYF

v_gene: TRBV28
j_gene: TRBJ1-5
d_gene: -
abundance: -
CDR3nt: TGTGCCAGCAGTTCATACCAAGACACTTATCAGCCCCAGCATTTT
CDR3aa: CASSSYQDTYQPQHF

v_gene: TRBV7-6
j_gene: TRBJ2-5
d_gene: TRBD1
abundance: once
CDR3nt: TGTGCCAGCAGCTTAGACGCAGGGGGCGGCCAAGAGACCCAGTACTTC
CDR3aa: CASSLDAGGGQETQYF

v_gene: TRBV7-7
j_gene: TRBJ2-5
d_gene: TRBD1
abundance: few
CDR3nt: TGTGCTAGCACCTCTTTCGGACAGGGGGCAGGGACCCAGTACTTC
CDR3aa: CASTSFGQGAGTQYF

v_gene: TRBV7-6
j_gene: TRBJ2-2
d_gene: -
abundance: -
CDR3nt: TGTGCCAGCAGCTTAGGGAGTGGCGGTGCCGGGGAGCTGTTTTTT
CDR3aa: CASSLGSGGAGELFF

v_gene: TRBV27
j_gene: TRBJ2-7
d_gene: -
abundance: -
CDR3nt: TGTGCCAGCAGTTTAGACAGAAAGTCCAGGCAGTACTTC
CDR3aa: CASSLDRKSRQYF

v_gene: TRBV5-1
j_gene: TRBJ2-3
d_gene: TRBD2
abundance: -
CDR3nt: TGCGCCAGCAGCCCGACTAGCGGGAGAGTTAGTACGCAGTATTTT
CDR3aa: CASSPTSGRVSTQYF

v_gene: TRBV5-1
j_gene: TRBJ1-5
d_gene: TRBD1
abundance: -
CDR3nt: TGCGCCAGCCGACAGGGCGACAATCAGCCCCAGCATTTT
CDR3aa: CASRQGDNQPQHF

v_gene: TRBV19
j_gene: TRBJ2-2
d_gene: -
abundance: few
CDR3nt: TGTGCCAGTAATCTGAACACCGGGGAGCTGTTTTTT
CDR3aa: CASNLNTGELFF

v_gene: TRBV9
j_gene: TRBJ2-1
d_gene: TRBD2
abundance: -
CDR3nt: TGTGCCAGCAGCGTAGTGGGGGGGTCCCGCAATGAGCAGTTCTTC
CDR3aa: CASSVVGGSRNEQFF